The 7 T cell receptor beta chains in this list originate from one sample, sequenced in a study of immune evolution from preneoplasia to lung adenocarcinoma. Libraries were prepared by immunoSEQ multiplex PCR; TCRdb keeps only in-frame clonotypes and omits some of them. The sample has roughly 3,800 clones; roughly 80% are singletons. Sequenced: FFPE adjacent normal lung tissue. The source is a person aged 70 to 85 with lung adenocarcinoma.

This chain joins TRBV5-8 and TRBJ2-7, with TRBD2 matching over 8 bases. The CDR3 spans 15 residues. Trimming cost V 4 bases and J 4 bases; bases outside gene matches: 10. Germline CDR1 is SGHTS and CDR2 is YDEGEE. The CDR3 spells CASSGGASGSYEQYF. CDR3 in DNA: TGTGCCAGCAGCGGTGGTGCTAGCGGGTCGTACGAGCAGTACTTC.

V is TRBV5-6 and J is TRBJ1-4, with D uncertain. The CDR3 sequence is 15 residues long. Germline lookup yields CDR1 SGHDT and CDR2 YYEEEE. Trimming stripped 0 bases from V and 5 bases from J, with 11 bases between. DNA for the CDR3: TGTGCCAGCAGCTTGGTGGGTGGGGAAAATGAAAAACTGTTTTTT. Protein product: CASSLVGGENEKLFF.

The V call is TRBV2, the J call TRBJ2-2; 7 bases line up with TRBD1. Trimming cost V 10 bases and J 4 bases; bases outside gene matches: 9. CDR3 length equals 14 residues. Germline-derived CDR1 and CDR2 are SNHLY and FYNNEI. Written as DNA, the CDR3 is TGTGCCACCAGACAGGGTTCGGGCACCGGGGAGCTGTTTTTT. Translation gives CATRQGSGTGELFF.

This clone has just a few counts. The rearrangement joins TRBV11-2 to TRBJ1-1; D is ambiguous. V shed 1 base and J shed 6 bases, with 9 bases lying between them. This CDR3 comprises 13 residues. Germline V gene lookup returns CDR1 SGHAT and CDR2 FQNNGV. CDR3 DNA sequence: TGTGCCAGCAGCTTAGGCGCCCTCCCTGAAGCTTTCTTT. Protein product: CASSLGALPEAFF.

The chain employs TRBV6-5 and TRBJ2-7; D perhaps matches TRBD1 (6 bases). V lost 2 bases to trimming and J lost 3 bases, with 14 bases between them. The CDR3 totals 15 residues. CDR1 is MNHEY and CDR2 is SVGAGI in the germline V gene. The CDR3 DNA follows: TGTGCCAGCAGTTACACAGGGTTCGAGAGCTACGAGCAGTACTTC. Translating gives CASSYTGFESYEQYF.

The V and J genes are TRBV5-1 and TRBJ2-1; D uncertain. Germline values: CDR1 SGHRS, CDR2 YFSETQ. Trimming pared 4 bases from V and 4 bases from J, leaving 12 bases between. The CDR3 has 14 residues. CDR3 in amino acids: CASSPGDKYNEQFF. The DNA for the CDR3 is TGCGCCAGCAGCCCCGGTGATAAGTACAATGAGCAGTTCTTC. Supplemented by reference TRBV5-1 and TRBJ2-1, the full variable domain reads KAGVTQTPRYLIKTRGQQVTLSCSPISGHRSVSWYQQTPGQGLQFLFEYFSETQRNKGNFPGRFSGRQFSNSRSEMNVSTLELGDSALYLCASSPGDKYNEQFFGPGTRLTVL.

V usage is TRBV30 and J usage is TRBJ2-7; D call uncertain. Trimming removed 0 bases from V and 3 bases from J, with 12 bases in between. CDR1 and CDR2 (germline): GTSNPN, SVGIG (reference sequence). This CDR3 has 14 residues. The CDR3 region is CAWSVYPAVYEQYF. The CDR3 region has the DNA TGTGCCTGGAGTGTGTATCCAGCAGTCTACGAGCAGTACTTC. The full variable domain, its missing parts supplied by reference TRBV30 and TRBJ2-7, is SQTIHQWPATLVQPVGSPLSLECTVEGTSNPNLYWYRQAAGRGLQLLFYSVGIGQISSEVPQNLSASRPQDRQFILSSKKLLLSDSGFYLCAWSVYPAVYEQYFGPGTRLTVT.